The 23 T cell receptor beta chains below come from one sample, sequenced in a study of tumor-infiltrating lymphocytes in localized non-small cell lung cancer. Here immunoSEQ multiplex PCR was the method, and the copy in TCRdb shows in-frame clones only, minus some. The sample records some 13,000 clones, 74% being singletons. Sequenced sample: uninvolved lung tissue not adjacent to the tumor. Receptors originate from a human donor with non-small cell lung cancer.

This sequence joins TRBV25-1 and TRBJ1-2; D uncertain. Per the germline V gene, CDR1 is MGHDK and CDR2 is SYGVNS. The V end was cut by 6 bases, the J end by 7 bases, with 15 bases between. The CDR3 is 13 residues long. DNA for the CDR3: TGTGCCAGCAGCCCTCGGGGAGTTGGTGGCTACACCTTC. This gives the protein CASSPRGVGGYTF.

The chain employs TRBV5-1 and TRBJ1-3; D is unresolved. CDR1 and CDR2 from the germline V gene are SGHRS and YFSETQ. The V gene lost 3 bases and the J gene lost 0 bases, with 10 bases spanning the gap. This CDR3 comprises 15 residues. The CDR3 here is CASSSGLRSGNTIYF. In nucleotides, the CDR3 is TGCGCCAGCAGCTCGGGCCTCCGCTCTGGAAACACCATATATTTT.

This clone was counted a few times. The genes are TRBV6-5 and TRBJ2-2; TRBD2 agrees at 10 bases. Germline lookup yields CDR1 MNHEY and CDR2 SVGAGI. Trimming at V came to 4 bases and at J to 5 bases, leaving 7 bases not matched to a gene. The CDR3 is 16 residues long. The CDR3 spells CASSLNSGRTTGELFF. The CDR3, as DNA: TGTGCCAGCAGTTTAAATAGCGGGAGGACAACCGGGGAGCTGTTTTTT.

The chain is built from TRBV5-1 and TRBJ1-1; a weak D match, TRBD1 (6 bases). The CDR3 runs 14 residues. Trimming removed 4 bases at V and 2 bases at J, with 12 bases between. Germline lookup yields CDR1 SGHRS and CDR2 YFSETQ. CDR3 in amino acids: CASSAEGQNTEAFF. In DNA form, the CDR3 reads TGCGCCAGCAGCGCCGAGGGACAAAACACTGAAGCTTTCTTT.

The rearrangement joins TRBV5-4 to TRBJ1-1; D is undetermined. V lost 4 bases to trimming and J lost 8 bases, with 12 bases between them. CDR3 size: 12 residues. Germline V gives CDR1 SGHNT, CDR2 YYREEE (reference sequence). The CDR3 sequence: CASSTRREEAFF. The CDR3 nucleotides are TGTGCCAGCAGCACCCGGAGGGAAGAAGCTTTCTTT.

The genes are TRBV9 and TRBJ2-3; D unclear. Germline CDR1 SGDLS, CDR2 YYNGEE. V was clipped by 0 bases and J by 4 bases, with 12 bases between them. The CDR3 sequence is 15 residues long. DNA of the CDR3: TGTGCCAGCAGCGTAGCCCCAAATTCGGCAGATACGCAGTATTTT. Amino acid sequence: CASSVAPNSADTQYF. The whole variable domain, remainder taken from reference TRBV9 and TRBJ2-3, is DSGVTQTPKHLITATGQRVTLRCSPRSGDLSVYWYQQSLDQGLQFLIQYYNGEERAKGNILERFSAQQFPDLHSELNLSSLELGDSALYFCASSVAPNSADTQYFGPGTRLTVL.

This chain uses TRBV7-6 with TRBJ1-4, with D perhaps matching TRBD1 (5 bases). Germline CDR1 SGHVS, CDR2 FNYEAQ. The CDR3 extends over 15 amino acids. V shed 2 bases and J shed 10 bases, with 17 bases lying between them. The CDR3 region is CASSLLVKGTSKLFF. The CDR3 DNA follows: TGTGCCAGCAGCTTACTGGTGAAGGGGACGTCAAAACTGTTTTTT.

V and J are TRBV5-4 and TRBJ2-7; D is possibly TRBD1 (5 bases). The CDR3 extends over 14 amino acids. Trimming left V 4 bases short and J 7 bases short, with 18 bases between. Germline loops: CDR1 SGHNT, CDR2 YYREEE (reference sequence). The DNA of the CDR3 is TGTGCCAGCAGCCCAGGACACCGGATAGGGGAGCAGTACTTC. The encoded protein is CASSPGHRIGEQYF.

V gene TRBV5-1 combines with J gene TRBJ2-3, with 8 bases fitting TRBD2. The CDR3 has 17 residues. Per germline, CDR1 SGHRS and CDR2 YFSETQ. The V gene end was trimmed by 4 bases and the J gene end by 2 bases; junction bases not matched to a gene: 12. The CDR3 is CASSRTPGGGITDTQYF. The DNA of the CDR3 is TGCGCCAGCAGCCGAACCCCCGGCGGGGGGATCACAGATACGCAGTATTTT.

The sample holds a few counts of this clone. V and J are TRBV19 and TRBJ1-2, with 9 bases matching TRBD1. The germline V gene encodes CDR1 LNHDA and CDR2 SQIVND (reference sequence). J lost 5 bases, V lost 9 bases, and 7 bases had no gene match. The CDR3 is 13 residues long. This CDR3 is CASRTGARYGYTF. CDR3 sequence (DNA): TGTGCCAGCAGGACAGGGGCGCGATATGGCTACACCTTC.

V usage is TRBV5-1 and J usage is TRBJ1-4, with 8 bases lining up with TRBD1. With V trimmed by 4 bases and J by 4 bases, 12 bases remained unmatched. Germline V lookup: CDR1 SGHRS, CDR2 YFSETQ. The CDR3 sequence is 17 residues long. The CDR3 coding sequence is TGCGCCAGCAGCGTACAGGGGGTGGGGGCCTTTAATGAAAAACTGTTTTTT. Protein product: CASSVQGVGAFNEKLFF.

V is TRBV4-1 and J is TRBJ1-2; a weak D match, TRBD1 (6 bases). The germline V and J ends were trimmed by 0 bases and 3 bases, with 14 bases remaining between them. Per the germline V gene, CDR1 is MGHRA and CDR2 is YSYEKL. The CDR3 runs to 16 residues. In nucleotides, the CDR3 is TGCGCCAGCAGCCAAGATCGGGAACAGGGTGACTATGGCTACACCTTC. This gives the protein CASSQDREQGDYGYTF.

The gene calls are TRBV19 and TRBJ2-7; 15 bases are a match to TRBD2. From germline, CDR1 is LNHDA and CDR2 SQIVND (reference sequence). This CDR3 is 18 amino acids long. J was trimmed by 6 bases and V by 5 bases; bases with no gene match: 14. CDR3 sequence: CASSLKGLAGGVSLEQYF. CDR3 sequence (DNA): TGTGCCAGTAGTCTGAAGGGACTAGCGGGAGGAGTTTCTCTCGAGCAGTACTTC.

The DNA for the CDR3 is TGTGCCAGTAGTGGCAGCAATCAGCCCCAGCATTTT. It yields the protein CASSGSNQPQHF. V is TRBV19 and J is TRBJ1-5; D unresolved. The CDR3 sequence is 12 residues long. Trimming took off 5 bases at V and 1 base at J, with 3 bases between the two ends. CDR1 and CDR2 from the germline V gene are LNHDA and SQIVND (reference sequence). Using reference TRBV19 and TRBJ1-5 for the parts outside the CDR3, the full variable domain is DGGITQSPKYLFRKEGQNVTLSCEQNLNHDAMYWYRQDPGQGLRLIYYSQIVNDFQKGDIAEGYSVSREKKESFPLTVTSAQKNPTAFYLCASSGSNQPQHFGDGTRLSIL.

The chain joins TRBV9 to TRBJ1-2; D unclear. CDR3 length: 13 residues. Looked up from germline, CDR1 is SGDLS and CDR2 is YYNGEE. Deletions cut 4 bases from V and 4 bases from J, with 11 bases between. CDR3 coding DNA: TGTGCCAGCAGCCCCGGCCACGTCTATGGCTACACCTTC. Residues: CASSPGHVYGYTF.

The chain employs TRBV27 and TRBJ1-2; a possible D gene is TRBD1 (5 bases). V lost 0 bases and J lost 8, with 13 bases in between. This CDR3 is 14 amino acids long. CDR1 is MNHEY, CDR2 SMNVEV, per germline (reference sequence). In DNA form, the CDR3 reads TGTGCCAGCAGTTTATCTCGCGGGGGGGACGGCTACACCTTC. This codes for CASSLSRGGDGYTF.

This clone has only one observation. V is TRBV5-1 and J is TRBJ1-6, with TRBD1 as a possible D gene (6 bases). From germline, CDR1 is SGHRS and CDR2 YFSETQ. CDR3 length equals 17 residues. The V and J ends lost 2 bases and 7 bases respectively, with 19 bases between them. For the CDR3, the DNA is TGCGCCAGCAGCTTCGGGCAGGGGTCCTCTCAGAATTCACCCCTCCACTTT. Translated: CASSFGQGSSQNSPLHF.

The CDR3 is CASENRDNYGYTF. The CDR3 nucleotides are TGTGCCAGCGAGAACAGGGACAACTATGGCTACACCTTC. The chain links TRBV7-9 to TRBJ1-2; a possible D gene is TRBD1 (6 bases). Trimming shortened V by 8 bases and J by 2 bases, and 12 bases separated the two germline ends. This CDR3 is 13 amino acids long. The germline gives CDR1 SEHNR, CDR2 FQNEAQ (reference sequence).

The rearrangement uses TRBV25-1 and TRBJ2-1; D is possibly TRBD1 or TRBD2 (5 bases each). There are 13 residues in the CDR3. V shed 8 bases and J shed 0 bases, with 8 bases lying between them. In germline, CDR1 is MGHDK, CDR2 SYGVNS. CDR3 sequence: CASGGSSYNEQFF. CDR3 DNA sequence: TGTGCCAGCGGGGGTAGCTCCTACAATGAGCAGTTCTTC.

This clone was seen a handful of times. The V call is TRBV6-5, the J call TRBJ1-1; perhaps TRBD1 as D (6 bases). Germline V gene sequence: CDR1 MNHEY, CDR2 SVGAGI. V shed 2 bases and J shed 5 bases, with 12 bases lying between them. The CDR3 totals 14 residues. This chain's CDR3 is CASSYLKGGTEAFF. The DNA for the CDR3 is TGTGCCAGCAGTTACCTGAAGGGGGGAACTGAAGCTTTCTTT.

The CDR3 DNA sequence: TGTGCCAGCAGTCCAGTCACCGGGGAGCTGTTTTTT. It translates to CASSPVTGELFF. This chain links TRBV27 with TRBJ2-2, with D unclear. The CDR3 is 12 residues long. The V and J ends lost 5 bases and 4 bases respectively, with 5 bases between them. CDR1 is MNHEY, CDR2 SMNVEV, per germline (reference sequence).

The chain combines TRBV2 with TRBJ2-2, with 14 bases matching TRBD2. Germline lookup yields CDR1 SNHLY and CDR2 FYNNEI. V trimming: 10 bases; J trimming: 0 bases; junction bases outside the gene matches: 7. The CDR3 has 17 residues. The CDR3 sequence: CATQGTSGGPNTGELFF. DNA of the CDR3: TGTGCCACCCAAGGGACTAGCGGGGGTCCGAACACCGGGGAGCTGTTTTTT.

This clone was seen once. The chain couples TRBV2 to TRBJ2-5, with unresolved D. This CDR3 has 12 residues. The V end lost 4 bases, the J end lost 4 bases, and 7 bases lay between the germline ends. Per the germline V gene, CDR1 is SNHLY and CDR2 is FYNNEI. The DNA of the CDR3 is TGTGCCAGCAGTGTGGCTTTAGAGACCCAGTACTTC. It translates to CASSVALETQYF.